This T cell receptor (beta chain) was captured by sequencing in a study of blood T cell repertoires in COVID-19. The table came from immunoSEQ multiplex PCR; TCRdb's copy has only in-frame clones and leaves some out. The table records about 270,000 clones, 91% of them present only once. Trimming at V came to 7 bases and at J to 4 bases, leaving 6 bases not matched to a gene. The CDR3 totals 13 residues. The germline V gene encodes CDR1 MNHEY and CDR2 SVGAGI. V usage is TRBV6-5 and J usage is TRBJ1-1; 7 bases are a match to TRBD1. This receptor was obtained from a man aged 40-50 years who had been exposed to COVID-19. Input material: PBMCs or T cells enriched from blood (not recorded which). CDR3 DNA sequence: TGTGCCAGCAACCTGGGGACAGCCACTGAAGCTTTCTTT. Protein sequence: CASNLGTATEAFF.